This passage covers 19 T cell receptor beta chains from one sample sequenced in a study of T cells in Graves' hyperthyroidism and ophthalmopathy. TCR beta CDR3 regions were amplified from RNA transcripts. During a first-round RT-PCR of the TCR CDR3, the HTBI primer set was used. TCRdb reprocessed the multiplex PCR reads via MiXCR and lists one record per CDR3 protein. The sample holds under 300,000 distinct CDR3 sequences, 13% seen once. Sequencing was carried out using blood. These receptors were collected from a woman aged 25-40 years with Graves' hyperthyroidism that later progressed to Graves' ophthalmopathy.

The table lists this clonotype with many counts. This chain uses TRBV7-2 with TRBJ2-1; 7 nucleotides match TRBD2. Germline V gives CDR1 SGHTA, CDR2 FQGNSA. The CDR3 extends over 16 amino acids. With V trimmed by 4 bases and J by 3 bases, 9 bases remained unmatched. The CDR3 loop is CASSSSGAGYYNEQFF. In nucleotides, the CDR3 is TGTGCCAGCAGCTCGTCGGGAGCGGGATACTACAATGAGCAGTTCTTC.

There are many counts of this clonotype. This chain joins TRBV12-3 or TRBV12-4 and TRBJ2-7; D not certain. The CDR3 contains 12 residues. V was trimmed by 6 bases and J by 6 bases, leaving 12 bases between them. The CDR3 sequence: CASRMAHSEQYF. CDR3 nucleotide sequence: TGTGCCAGCAGGATGGCCCATTCCGAGCAGTACTTC.

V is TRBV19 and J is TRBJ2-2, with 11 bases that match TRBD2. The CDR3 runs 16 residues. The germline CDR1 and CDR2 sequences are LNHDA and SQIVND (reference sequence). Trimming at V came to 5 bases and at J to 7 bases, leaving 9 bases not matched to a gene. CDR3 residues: CASSYTSGRLNGELFF. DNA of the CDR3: TGTGCCAGTAGTTACACTAGCGGGAGATTGAACGGGGAGCTGTTTTTT.

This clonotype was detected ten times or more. The CDR3 is CASSHHRGSRNQPQHF. As DNA, the CDR3 is TGTGCCAGCAGCCATCACAGGGGATCGCGCAATCAGCCCCAGCATTTT. The rearrangement joins TRBV12-3 or TRBV12-4 to TRBJ1-5; 7 bases agree with TRBD1. The CDR3 extends over 16 amino acids. After removal of 6 bases from V and 2 bases from J, the junction contained 10 bases not matched to a gene.

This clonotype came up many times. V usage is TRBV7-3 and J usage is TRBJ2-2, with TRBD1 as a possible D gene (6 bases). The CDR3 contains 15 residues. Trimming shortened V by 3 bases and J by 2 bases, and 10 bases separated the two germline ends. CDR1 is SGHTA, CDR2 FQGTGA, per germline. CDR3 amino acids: CASSLMDSNTGELFF. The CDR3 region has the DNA TGTGCCAGCAGCTTGATGGACAGCAACACCGGGGAGCTGTTTTTT.

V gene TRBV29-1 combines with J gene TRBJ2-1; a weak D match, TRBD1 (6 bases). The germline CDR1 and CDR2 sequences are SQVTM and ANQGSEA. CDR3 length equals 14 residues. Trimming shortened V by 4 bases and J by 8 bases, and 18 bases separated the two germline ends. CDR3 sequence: CSVVPGESRDEQFF. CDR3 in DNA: TGCAGCGTTGTACCAGGGGAATCTAGGGATGAGCAGTTCTTC.

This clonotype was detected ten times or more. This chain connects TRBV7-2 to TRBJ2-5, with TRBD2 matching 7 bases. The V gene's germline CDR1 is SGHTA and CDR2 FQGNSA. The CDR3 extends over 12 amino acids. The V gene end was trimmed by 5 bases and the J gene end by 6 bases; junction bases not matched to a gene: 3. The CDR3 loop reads CASSRGLQTQYF. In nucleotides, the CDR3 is TGTGCCAGCAGCAGGGGACTACAGACCCAGTACTTC.

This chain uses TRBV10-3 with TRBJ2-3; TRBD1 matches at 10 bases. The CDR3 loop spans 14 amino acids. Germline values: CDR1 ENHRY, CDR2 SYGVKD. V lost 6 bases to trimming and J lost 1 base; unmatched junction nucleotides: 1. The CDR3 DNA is TGTGCCATCAGAGGGACAGGGGGCACAGATACGCAGTATTTT. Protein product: CAIRGTGGTDTQYF.

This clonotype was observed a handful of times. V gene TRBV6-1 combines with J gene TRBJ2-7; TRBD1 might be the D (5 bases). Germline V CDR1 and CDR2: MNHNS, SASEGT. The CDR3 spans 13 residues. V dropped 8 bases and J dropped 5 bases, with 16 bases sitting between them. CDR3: CASESNKGNEQYF. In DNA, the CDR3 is TGTGCCAGCGAATCCAACAAGGGGAACGAGCAGTACTTC.

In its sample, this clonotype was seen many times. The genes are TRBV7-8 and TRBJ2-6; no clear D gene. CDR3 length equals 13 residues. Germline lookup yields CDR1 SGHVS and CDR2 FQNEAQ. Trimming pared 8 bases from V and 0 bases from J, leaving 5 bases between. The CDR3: CASAPSGANVLTF. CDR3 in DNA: TGTGCCAGCGCCCCCTCTGGGGCCAACGTCCTGACTTTC.

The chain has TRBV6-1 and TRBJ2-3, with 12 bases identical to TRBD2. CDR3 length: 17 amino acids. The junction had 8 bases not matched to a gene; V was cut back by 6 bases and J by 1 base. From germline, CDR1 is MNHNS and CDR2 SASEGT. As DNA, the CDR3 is TGTGCCAGCAGCCACGGCTGGACTAGCGGGGGCACAGATACGCAGTATTTT. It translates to CASSHGWTSGGTDTQYF.

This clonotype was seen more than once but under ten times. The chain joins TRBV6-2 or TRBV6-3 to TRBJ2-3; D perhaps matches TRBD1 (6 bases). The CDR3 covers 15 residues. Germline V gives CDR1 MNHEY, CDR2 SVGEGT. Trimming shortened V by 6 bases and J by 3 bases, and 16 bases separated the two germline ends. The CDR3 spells CASSRRQALTDTQYF. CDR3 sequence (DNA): TGTGCCAGCAGCCGCCGACAGGCTCTAACAGATACGCAGTATTTT.

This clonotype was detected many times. CDR3 region: CASSLSGGMSYSNQPQHF. The CDR3 DNA follows: TGTGCCAGCAGTTTAAGTGGGGGTATGTCGTATAGCAATCAGCCCCAGCATTTT. The V gene is TRBV28, the J gene TRBJ1-5, with a tentative D call TRBD1 (5 bases). Germline V gives CDR1 MDHEN, CDR2 SYDVKM. Trimming pared 2 bases from V and 0 bases from J, leaving 17 bases between. The CDR3 runs to 18 residues.

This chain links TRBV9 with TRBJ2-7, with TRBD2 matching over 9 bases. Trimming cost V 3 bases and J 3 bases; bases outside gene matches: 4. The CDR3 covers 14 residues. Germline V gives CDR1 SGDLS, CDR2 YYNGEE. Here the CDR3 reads CASSASGVDYEQYF. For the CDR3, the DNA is TGTGCCAGCAGCGCTAGCGGGGTGGACTACGAGCAGTACTTC.

CDR3 in amino acids: CASSKRQGSGELFF. The CDR3 nucleotides read TGTGCCAGTAGTAAAAGACAGGGCTCCGGGGAGCTGTTTTTT. This chain uses TRBV19 with TRBJ2-2, with 7 bases aligning to TRBD1. Per germline, CDR1 LNHDA and CDR2 SQIVND (reference sequence). V shed 4 bases and J 6 bases; nucleotides not matched to a gene: 5. The CDR3 has 14 amino acids.

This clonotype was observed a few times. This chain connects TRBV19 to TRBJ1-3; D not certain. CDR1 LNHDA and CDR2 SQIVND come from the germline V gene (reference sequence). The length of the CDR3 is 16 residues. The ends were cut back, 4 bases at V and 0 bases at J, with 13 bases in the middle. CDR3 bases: TGTGCCAGTAGTAGGTCGGCAGCGAACTCTGGAAACACCATATATTTT. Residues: CASSRSAANSGNTIYF.

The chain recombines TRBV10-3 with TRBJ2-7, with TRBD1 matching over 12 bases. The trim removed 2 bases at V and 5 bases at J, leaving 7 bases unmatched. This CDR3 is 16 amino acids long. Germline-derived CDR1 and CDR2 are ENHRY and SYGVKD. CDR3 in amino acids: CAISEPPGQGADEQYF. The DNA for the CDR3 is TGTGCCATCAGTGAGCCCCCGGGACAGGGGGCCGACGAGCAGTACTTC.

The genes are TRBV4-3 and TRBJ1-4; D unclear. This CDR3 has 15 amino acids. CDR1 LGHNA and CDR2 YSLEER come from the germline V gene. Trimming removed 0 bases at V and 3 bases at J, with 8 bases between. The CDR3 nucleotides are TGCGCCAGCAGCCAAGAGCCACACGCTAATGAAAAACTGTTTTTT. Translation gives CASSQEPHANEKLFF.

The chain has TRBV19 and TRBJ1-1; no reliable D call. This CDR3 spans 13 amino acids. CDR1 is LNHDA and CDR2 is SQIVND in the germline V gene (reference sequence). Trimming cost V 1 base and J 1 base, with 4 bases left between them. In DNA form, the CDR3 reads TGTGCCAGTAGTATAGTCCGGAACACTGAAGCTTTCTTT. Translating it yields CASSIVRNTEAFF.